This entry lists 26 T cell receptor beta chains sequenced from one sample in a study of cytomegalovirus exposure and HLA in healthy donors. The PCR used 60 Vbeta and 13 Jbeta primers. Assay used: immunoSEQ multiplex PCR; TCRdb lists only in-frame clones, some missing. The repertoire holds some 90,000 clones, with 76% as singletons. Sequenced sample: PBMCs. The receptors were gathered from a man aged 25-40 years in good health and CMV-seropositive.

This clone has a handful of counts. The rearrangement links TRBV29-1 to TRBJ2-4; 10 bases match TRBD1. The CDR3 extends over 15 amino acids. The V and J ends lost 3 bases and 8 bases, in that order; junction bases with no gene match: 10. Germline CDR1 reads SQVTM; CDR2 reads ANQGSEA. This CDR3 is CSVDSGQGMGDIQYF. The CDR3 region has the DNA TGCAGCGTTGATTCGGGACAGGGGATGGGGGACATTCAGTACTTC.

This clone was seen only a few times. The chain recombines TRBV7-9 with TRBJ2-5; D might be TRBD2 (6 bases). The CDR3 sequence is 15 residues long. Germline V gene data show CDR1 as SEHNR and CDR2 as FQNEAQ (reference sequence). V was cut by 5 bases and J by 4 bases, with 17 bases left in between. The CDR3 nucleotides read TGTGCCAGCAGCCCGCCTGCGGGGCGGGTAGAGACCCAGTACTTC. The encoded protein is CASSPPAGRVETQYF.

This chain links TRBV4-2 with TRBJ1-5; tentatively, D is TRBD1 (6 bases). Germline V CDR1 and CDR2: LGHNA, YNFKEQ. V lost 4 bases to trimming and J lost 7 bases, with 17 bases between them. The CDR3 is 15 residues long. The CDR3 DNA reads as TGTGCCAGCAGCCCTGGCAGGGGAAAGAGGCAGCCCCAGCATTTT. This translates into CASSPGRGKRQPQHF.

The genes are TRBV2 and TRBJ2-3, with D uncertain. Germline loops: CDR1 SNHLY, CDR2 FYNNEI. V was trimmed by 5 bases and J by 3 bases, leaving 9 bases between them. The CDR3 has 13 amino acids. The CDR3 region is CASSRLATDTQYF. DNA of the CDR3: TGTGCCAGCAGTAGACTGGCGACAGATACGCAGTATTTT.

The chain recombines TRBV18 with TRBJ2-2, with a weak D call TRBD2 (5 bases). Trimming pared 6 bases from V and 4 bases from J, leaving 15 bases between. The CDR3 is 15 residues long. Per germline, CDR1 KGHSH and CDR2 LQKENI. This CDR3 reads CASSGAIGGTGELFF. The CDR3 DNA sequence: TGTGCCAGCTCGGGAGCAATTGGCGGCACCGGGGAGCTGTTTTTT.

Written as DNA, the CDR3 is TGCGCCAGCAGCTTGGGCGGCAGCTCCTACGAGCAGTACTTC. Amino acids: CASSLGGSSYEQYF. This rearrangement joins TRBV5-1 to TRBJ2-7; D remains unclear. The CDR3 covers 14 residues. Germline V lookup: CDR1 SGHRS, CDR2 YFSETQ. V was cut by 0 bases and J by 0 bases, with 7 bases left in between.

The CDR3 DNA reads as TGTGCCAGCCCCCACTCTAACTATGGCTACACCTTC. Residues: CASPHSNYGYTF. The chain links TRBV2 to TRBJ1-2, with unresolved D. This CDR3 comprises 12 residues. Germline lookup yields CDR1 SNHLY and CDR2 FYNNEI. The ends were cut back, 8 bases at V and 0 bases at J, with 7 bases in the middle.

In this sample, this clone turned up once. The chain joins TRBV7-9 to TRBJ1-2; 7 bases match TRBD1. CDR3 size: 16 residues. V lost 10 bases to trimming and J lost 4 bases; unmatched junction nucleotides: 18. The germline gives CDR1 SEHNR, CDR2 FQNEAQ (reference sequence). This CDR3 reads CATLGTAPGGGYGYTF. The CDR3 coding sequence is TGTGCCACCCTCGGGACAGCCCCCGGCGGTGGCTATGGCTACACCTTC.

CDR3 sequence: CASGSGTGGLNEQFF. CDR3 sequence (DNA): TGTGCCAGCGGGTCCGGGACAGGGGGCCTCAATGAGCAGTTCTTC. The chain has TRBV2 and TRBJ2-1, with 12 positions matching TRBD1. J was trimmed by 6 bases and V by 8 bases; bases with no gene match: 8. CDR1 is SNHLY, CDR2 FYNNEI, per germline. The CDR3 consists of 15 residues.

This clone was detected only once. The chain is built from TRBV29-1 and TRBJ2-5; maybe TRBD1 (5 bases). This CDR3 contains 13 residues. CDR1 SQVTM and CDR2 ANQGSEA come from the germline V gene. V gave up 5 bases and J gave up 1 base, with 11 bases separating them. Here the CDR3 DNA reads TGCAGCGTTCAAACAGGTTCCCAAGAGACCCAGTACTTC. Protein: CSVQTGSQETQYF.

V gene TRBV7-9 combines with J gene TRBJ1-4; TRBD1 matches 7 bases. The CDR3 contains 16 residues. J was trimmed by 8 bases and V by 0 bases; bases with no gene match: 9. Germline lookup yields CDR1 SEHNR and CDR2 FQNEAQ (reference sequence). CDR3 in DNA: TGTGCCAGCAGCTTAGCGTTACAGGGGTGGAGAGAAAAACTGTTTTTT. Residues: CASSLALQGWREKLFF.

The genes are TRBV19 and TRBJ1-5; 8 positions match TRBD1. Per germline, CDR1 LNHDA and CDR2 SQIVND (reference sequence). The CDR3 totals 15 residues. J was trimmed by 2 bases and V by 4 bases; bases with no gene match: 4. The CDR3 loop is CASSKGQAGNQPQHF. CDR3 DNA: TGTGCCAGTAGTAAGGGACAGGCAGGCAATCAGCCCCAGCATTTT. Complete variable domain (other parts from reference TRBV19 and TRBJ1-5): DGGITQSPKYLFRKEGQNVTLSCEQNLNHDAMYWYRQDPGQGLRLIYYSQIVNDFQKGDIAEGYSVSREKKESFPLTVTSAQKNPTAFYLCASSKGQAGNQPQHFGDGTRLSIL.

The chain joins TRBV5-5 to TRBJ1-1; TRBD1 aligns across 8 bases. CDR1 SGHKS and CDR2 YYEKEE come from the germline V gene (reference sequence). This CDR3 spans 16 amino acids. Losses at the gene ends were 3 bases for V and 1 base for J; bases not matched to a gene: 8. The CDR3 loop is CASSSLQGAGNTEAFF. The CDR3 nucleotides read TGTGCCAGCAGCTCACTTCAGGGGGCCGGGAACACTGAAGCTTTCTTT.

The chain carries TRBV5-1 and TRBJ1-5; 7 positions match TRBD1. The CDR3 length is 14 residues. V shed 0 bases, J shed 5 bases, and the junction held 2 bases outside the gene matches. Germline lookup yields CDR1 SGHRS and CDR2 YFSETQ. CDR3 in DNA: TGCGCCAGCAGCTTGGACAGGGGCGATCAGCCCCAGCATTTT. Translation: CASSLDRGDQPQHF.

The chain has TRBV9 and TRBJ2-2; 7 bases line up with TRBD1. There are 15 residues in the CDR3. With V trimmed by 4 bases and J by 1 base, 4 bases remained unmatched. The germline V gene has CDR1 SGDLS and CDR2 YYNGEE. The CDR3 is CASSSRTGNTGELFF. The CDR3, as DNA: TGTGCCAGCAGCTCCCGGACAGGGAACACCGGGGAGCTGTTTTTT.

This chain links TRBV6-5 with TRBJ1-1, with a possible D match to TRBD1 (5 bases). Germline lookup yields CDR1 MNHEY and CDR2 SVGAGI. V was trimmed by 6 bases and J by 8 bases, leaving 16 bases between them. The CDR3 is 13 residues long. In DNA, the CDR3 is TGTGCCAGCAGAGCCCGGGGGGGGTTCGAAGCTTTCTTT. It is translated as CASRARGGFEAFF.

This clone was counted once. The CDR3 spells CASSEGWGRGVYNEQFF. The DNA for the CDR3 is TGTGCCAGCAGTGAAGGGTGGGGCAGGGGAGTATACAATGAGCAGTTCTTC. The V call is TRBV6-1, the J call TRBJ2-1, with a tentative D call TRBD1 (6 bases). CDR1 MNHNS and CDR2 SASEGT come from the germline V gene. The CDR3 loop spans 17 amino acids. Trimming stripped 1 base from V and 4 bases from J, with 17 bases between.

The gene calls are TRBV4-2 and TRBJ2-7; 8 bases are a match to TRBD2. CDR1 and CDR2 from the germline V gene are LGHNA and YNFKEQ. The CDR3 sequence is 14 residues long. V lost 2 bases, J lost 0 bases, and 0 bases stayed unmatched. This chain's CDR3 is CASSQTSGSYEQYF. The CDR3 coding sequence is TGTGCCAGCAGCCAAACTAGCGGCTCCTACGAGCAGTACTTC.

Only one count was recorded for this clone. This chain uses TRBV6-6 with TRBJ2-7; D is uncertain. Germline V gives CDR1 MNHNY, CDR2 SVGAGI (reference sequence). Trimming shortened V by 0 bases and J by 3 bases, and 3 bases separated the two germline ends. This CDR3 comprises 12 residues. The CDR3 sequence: CASSYSYYEQYF. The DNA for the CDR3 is TGTGCCAGCAGTTACTCGTACTACGAGCAGTACTTC.

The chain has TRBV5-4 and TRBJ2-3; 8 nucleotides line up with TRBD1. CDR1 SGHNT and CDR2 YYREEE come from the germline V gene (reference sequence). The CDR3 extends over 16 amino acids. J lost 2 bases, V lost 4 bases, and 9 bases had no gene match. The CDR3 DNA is TGTGCCAGCAGCGTCTGGGACAGGATCGTCACAGATACGCAGTATTTT. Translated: CASSVWDRIVTDTQYF.

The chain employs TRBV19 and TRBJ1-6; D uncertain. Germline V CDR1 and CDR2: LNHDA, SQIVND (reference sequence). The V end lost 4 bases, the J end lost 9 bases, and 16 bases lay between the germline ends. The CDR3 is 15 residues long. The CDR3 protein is CASSTWGGVSSPLHF. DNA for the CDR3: TGTGCCAGTAGTACGTGGGGAGGCGTGAGTTCACCCCTCCACTTT.

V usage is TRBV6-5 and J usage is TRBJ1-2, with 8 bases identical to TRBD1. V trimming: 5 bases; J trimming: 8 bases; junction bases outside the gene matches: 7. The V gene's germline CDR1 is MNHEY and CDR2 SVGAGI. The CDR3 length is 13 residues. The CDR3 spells CASSPQGAGGYTF. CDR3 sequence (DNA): TGTGCCAGCAGTCCTCAGGGGGCAGGAGGCTACACCTTC.

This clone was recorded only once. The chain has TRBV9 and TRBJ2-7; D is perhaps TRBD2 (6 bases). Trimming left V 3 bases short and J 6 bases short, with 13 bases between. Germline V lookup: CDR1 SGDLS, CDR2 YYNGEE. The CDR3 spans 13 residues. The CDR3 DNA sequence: TGTGCCAGCAGCGAGCACGGGCGGGGCGAGCAGTACTTC. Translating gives CASSEHGRGEQYF.

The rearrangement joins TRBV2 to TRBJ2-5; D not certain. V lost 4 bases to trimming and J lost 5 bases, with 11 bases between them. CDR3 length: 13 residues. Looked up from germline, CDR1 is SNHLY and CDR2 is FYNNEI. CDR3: CASSAIVGETQYF. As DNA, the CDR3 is TGTGCCAGCAGTGCAATAGTCGGGGAGACCCAGTACTTC.

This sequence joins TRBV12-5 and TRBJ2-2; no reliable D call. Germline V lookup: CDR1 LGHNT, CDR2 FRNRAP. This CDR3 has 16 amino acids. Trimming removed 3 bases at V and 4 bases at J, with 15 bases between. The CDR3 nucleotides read TGTGCTAGTGGTTTCGTGTCCGGGTTGGGCACCGGGGAGCTGTTTTTT. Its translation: CASGFVSGLGTGELFF.

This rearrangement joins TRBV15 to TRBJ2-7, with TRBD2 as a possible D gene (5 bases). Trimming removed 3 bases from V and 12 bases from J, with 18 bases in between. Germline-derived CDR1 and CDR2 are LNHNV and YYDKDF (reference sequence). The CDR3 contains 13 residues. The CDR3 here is CATSSSIERVRYF. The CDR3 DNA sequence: TGTGCCACCAGCAGTTCCATAGAGAGGGTACGGTACTTC.